The rows below give T cell receptor beta chains drawn from one sample of a study of neurological immune-mediated disorders. TCRdb re-derived calls from the 5' RACE reads in MiXCR, one entry per CDR3 protein. Among approximately 50,000 distinct CDR3 sequences, roughly 7.7% were seen once, and the ten largest hold 1.9%. Sequenced input: PBMCs. The receptors derive from a woman aged 35 to 49 in good health. Each CDR3 is given with its conserved first and last residue. Fields, in order: D gene, clone size, J gene, V gene, CDR3 DNA, CDR3 protein. The D gene is left open where the match is weak. Clone size is not always given. Where it is, it says once, few, many or a class for expanded clones.

NA | many | TRBJ2-7 | TRBV20-1 | TGCAGTGCTAGAGATCTCTACGAGCAGTACTTC | CSARDLYEQYF
TRBD2 | NA | TRBJ2-7 | TRBV20-1 | TGCAGTGCTAGGGCCGGGACTAGCGTTAACTCCTACGAGCAGTACTTC | CSARAGTSVNSYEQYF
NA | many | TRBJ1-1 | TRBV11-2 | TGTGCCAGCAGCTCAACCTTCTGGGGCAGGGAAGCTTTCTTT | CASSSTFWGREAFF
NA | few | TRBJ1-2 | TRBV25-1 | TGTGCCAGCAGTGATATATCAGGGAACTATGGCTACACCTTC | CASSDISGNYGYTF
NA | many | TRBJ1-2 | TRBV27 | TGTGCCAGCAGTTTGGGACGGCTCTATGGCTACACCTTC | CASSLGRLYGYTF
TRBD1 | many | TRBJ2-5 | TRBV12-3/TRBV12-4 | TGTGCCAGCAGGGGACAGGCTATCGGCGAGACCCAGTACTTC | CASRGQAIGETQYF
NA | many | TRBJ2-3 | TRBV7-3 | TGTGCCAGCAGCTTACAAGCGGACCCTAGCACAGATACGCAGTATTTT | CASSLQADPSTDTQYF
NA | many | TRBJ1-1 | TRBV20-1 | TGCAGTGCTAGTTCCAGCAGGAGATCAGGGAGAGCTACTGAAGCTTTCTTT | CSASSSRRSGRATEAFF
NA | many | TRBJ2-3 | TRBV7-2 | TGTGCCAGCAGCGCAAATCCGCAGGGTTCCGATACGCAGTATTTT | CASSANPQGSDTQYF
NA | many | TRBJ1-1 | TRBV29-1 | TGCAGCGTTGAAGGTTGGGACACTGAAGCTTTCTTT | CSVEGWDTEAFF
NA | many | TRBJ1-2 | TRBV21-1 | TGTGCCAGCAGCAAGTGGTGGGGCAACAGTAACTATGGCTACACCTTC | CASSKWWGNSNYGYTF
TRBD1 | many | TRBJ1-5 | TRBV4-3 | TGCGCCAGCAGCCAAGGACAGGGGGGCCATCAGCCCCAGCATTTT | CASSQGQGGHQPQHF
NA | many | TRBJ1-1 | TRBV5-1 | TGCGCCAGCAGCCGCAGGGCCGCCAGTGGACCTTCCATGAACACTGAAGCTTTCTTT | CASSRRAASGPSMNTEAFF
TRBD1 | many | TRBJ2-6 | TRBV5-6 | TGTGCCAGCAGCTTGGTGGCCGGGACAGTCTATCCTGGGGCCAACGTCCTGACTTTC | CASSLVAGTVYPGANVLTF
TRBD1 | many | TRBJ2-5 | TRBV20-1 | TGCAGTGCACATAGGACAGGACAACAAGAGACCCAGTACTTC | CSAHRTGQQETQYF
TRBD2 | many | TRBJ2-1 | TRBV20-1 | TGCAGTGCTCAGACTAGCGTACGGGGGGCCTTCTACAATGAGCAGTTCTTC | CSAQTSVRGAFYNEQFF
TRBD2 | many | TRBJ2-3 | TRBV4-1 | TGCGCCAGCAGTGCTTCTAGCGGGGGGGGGAATACGCAGTATTTT | CASSASSGGGNTQYF
NA | many | TRBJ2-1 | TRBV20-1 | TGCAGTGCTAGTAAAGGGACCGGTATGGACAATGAGCAGTTCTTC | CSASKGTGMDNEQFF